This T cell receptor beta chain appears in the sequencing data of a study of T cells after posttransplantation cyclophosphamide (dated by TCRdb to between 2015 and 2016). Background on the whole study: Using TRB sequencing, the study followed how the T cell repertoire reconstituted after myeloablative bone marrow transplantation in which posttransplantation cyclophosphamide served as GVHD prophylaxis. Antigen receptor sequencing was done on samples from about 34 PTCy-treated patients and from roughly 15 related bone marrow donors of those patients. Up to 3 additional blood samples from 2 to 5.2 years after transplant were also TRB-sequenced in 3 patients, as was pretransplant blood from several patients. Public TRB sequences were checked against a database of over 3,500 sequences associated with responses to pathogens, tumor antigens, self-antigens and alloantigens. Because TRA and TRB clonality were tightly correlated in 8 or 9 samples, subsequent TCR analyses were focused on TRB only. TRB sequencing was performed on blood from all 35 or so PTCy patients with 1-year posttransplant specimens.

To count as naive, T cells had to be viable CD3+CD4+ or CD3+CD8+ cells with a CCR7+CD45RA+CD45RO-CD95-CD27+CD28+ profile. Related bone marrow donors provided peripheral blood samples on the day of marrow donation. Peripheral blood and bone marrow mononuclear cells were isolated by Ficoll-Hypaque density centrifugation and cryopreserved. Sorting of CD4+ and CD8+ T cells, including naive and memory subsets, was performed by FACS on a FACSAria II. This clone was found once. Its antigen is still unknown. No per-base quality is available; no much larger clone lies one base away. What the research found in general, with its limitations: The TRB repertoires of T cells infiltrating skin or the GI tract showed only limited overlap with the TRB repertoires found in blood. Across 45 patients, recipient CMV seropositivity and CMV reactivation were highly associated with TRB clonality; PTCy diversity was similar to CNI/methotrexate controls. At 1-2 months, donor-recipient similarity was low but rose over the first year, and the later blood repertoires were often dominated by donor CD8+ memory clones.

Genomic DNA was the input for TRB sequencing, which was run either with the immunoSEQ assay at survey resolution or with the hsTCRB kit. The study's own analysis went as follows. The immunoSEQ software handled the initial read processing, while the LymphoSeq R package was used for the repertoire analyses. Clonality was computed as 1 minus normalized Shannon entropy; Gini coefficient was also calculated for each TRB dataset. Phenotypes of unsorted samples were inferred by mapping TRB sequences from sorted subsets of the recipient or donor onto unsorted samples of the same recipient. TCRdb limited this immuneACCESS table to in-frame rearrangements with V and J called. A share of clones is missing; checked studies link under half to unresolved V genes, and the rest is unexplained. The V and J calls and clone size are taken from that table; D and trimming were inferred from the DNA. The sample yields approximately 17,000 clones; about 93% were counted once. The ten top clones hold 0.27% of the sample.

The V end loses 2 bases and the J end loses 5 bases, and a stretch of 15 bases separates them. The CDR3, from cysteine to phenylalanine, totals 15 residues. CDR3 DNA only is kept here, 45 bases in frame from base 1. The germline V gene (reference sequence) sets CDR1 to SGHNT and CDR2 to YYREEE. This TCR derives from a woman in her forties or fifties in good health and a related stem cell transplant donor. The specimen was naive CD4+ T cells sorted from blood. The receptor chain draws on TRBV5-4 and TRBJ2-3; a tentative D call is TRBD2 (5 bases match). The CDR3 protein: CASSFMRVSRDTQYF. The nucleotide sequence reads TGTGCCAGCAGCTTCATGCGGGTTAGTCGAGATACGCAGTATTTT.